The 6 T cell receptor beta chains below were found in one sample sequenced in a study of blood T cell repertoires in COVID-19. Sequencing was performed with immunoSEQ multiplex PCR; in TCRdb, only in-frame clones are kept and a portion is missing. The data contain 250,000 to 350,000 clones, about nine tenths of them singletons. Sequencing was done on a sample of peripheral blood. The source is a young woman with COVID-19, enrolled during active disease.

The chain joins TRBV27 to TRBJ1-1, with a weak D call TRBD1 (5 bases). This CDR3 has 16 amino acids. The V gene's germline CDR1 is MNHEY and CDR2 SMNVEV (reference sequence). V lost 8 bases and J lost 0, with 19 bases in between. The CDR3 coding sequence is TGTGCCAGCCGGACACCCCGTGATGGAATGAACACTGAAGCTTTCTTT. Translated: CASRTPRDGMNTEAFF.

The J gene is TRBJ1-5, the V gene TRBV2; maybe TRBD1 (5 bases). The CDR3 extends over 18 amino acids. The V gene's germline CDR1 is SNHLY and CDR2 FYNNEI. Trimming removed 0 bases at V and 4 bases at J, with 19 bases between. The DNA for the CDR3 is TGTGCCAGCAGTGAAGCGCTTCTTGGAGGGTGGGGGAATCAGCCCCAGCATTTT. Its protein is CASSEALLGGWGNQPQHF.

This chain uses TRBV7-2 with TRBJ2-1; D might be TRBD1 (5 bases). The germline V gene encodes CDR1 SGHTA and CDR2 FQGNSA. Trimming cost V 5 bases and J 6 bases, with 20 bases left between them. This CDR3 is built from 16 residues. CDR3 bases: TGTGCCAGCAGCCCCGACAGCACAGGCATGGGCAATGAGCAGTTCTTC. It is translated as CASSPDSTGMGNEQFF.

The chain joins TRBV24-1 to TRBJ2-1, with D tentatively TRBD1 (5 bases). Germline loops: CDR1 KGHDR, CDR2 SFDVKD. The CDR3 is 14 amino acids. The V and J ends lost 4 bases and 7 bases respectively, with 13 bases between them. DNA for the CDR3: TGTGCCACCAGTGAATCACCGACAGTAAATGAGCAGTTCTTC. Residues: CATSESPTVNEQFF.

The rearrangement links TRBV6-5 to TRBJ2-7; D unclear. The CDR3 is 15 residues long. V shed 2 bases and J shed 6 bases, with 17 bases lying between them. Germline CDR1 reads MNHEY; CDR2 reads SVGAGI. The CDR3 sequence is CASSYETRSPTEQYF. As DNA, the CDR3 is TGTGCCAGCAGTTACGAAACGAGGTCCCCTACCGAGCAGTACTTC.

The chain's CDR3 is CASSYSSRGDEKLFF. CDR3 in DNA: TGTGCCAGCAGTTACTCGAGCAGGGGGGATGAAAAACTGTTTTTT. J is TRBJ1-4 and V is TRBV6-5; TRBD1 aligns across 7 bases. CDR1 is MNHEY, CDR2 SVGAGI, per germline. With 0 bases clipped from V and 6 bases from J, the junction kept 4 bases outside the gene matches. This CDR3 has 15 amino acids.